This paragraph reports one TCR beta chain. Which antigen it targets is not known. Base quality data are lacking; no much larger clone is found one base away. Inclusive of the bounding cysteine and phenylalanine, the CDR3 is 15 residues long. The kept DNA is CDR3 alone, 45 bases in frame from the first base. V loses 0 bases of germline sequence and J loses 0 bases, and the interval between the two ends is 6 bases. Looking up the germline V gene (reference sequence) yields CDR1 LNHNV and CDR2 YYDKDF. This sample is drawn from a study of cytomegalovirus exposure and HLA in healthy donors (dated 2017 in TCRdb). For the wider study: A later analysis indicated that the 95 to 150 validation repertoires were generated on the platform also employed for the approximately 690 repertoires of the first cohort. In addition to the first cohort of about 650 subjects, a separate validation cohort of 100 to 150 different subjects was used. The study combined high-throughput TCR immunosequencing, statistical association of individual TCRs with disease status, and machine learning to predict cytomegalovirus infection status. The study aimed to test whether cataloging public T cell receptors could reveal signatures of past pathogen exposure.

The donors were included in the validation cohort of some 120 subjects, a group kept apart from the approximately 700-subject first cohort. The method was the immunoSEQ multiplex PCR assay. As for the original processing: A statistical classification framework was developed to diagnose cytomegalovirus status using the catalog of TCR beta chain sequences. The immuneACCESS repertoire file appears here via TCRdb, limited to in-frame rearrangements. These files lack a portion of the clones; in checked studies, under half of the deficit traces to unresolved V genes, and the cause of the others is not known. Clone size and the V and J calls come from that table; the DNA yielded D and trimming. The sample table shows more than 250,000 clones, and about nine tenths are seen once. 1.2% of the sample is in the top ten clones. What the research found in general, with its limitations: Of the cluster scores, about 94% were above 0 in a later analysis, which found that TCRs clustered in the first cohort also tended to co-occur in the 130 or so validation repertoires. All 120 or so repertoires were used to score co-occurrence in the validation cohort in a later analysis, because that analysis had no HLA typing for the cohort. Most TCR sequences were observed very rarely across donors, whereas some public TCRs were present in many individuals. According to the authors, the approach could potentially be generalized to other disease states and immunological phenotypes. The classifier was reported to diagnose cytomegalovirus status with high specificity and sensitivity in both the original and validation cohorts. The study gave a list of roughly 150 TCR beta chains associated with cytomegalovirus. In vitro tests confirmed that a few of the cytomegalovirus-associated TCR beta chains recognize cytomegalovirus antigens.

The rearrangement joined TRBV15 to TRBJ1-5; a confident D gene designation cannot be given. Sequencing was performed on PBMCs. This clonotype originated in a woman in her twenties or thirties in good health and CMV-seropositive. The DNA sequence is given as TGTGCCACCAGCAGAGACCCTTTTAGCAATCAGCCCCAGCATTTT. Its protein reads: CATSRDPFSNQPQHF.